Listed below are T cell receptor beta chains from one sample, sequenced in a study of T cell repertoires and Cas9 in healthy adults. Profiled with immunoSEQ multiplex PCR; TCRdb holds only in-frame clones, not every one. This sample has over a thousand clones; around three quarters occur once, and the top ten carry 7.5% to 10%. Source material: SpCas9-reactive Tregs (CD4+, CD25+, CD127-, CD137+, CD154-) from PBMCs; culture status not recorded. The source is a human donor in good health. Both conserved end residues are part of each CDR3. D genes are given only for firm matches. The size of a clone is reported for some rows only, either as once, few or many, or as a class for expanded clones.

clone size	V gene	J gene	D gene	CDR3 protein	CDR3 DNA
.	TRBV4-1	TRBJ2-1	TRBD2	CASSQVSSGRANEQFF	TGCGCCAGCAGCCAAGTTAGTAGCGGGAGGGCCAATGAGCAGTTCTTC
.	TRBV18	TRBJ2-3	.	CASSPPIFPSTDTQYF	TGTGCCAGCTCACCACCGATTTTTCCTAGCACAGATACGCAGTATTTT
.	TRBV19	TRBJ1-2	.	CASSDSEANRKTYGYTF	TGTGCCAGTAGTGATAGCGAGGCAAATCGAAAGACCTATGGCTACACCTTC
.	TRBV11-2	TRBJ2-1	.	CASSFPGEQFF	TGTGCCAGCAGCTTCCCCGGGGAGCAGTTCTTC
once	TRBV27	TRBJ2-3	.	CASSLRTLGTDTQYF	TGTGCCAGCAGTTTAAGGACTCTAGGCACAGATACGCAGTATTTT
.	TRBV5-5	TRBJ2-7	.	CASSLAGGLTPYEQYF	TGTGCCAGCAGCTTGGCCGGAGGACTAACCCCTTACGAGCAGTACTTC
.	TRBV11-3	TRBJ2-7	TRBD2	CASSFAGTRRFYEQYF	TGTGCCAGCAGCTTTGCTGGGACTAGACGTTTTTACGAGCAGTACTTC
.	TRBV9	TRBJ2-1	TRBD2	CASSVATSGINEQFF	TGTGCCAGCAGCGTAGCTACTAGCGGGATAAATGAGCAGTTCTTC
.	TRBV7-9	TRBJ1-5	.	CASSLSQLSNQPQHF	TGTGCCAGCAGCTTAAGCCAGCTGAGCAATCAGCCCCAGCATTTT
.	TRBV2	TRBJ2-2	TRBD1	CASRPDRGRTGELFF	TGTGCCAGCAGACCCGACAGGGGGCGTACCGGGGAGCTGTTTTTT
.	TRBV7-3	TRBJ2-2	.	CASSLGQLTGELFF	TGTGCCAGCAGCTTAGGCCAGCTCACTGGGGAGCTGTTTTTT
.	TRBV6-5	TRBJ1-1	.	CASSRGAGTEAFF	TGTGCCAGCAGCCGCGGTGCGGGCACTGAAGCTTTCTTT
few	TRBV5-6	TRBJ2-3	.	CASSSGTTSTDTQYF	TGTGCCAGCAGCTCCGGGACAACTAGCACAGATACGCAGTATTTT
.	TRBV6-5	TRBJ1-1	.	CASSYSRGITEAFF	TGTGCCAGCAGTTACTCGAGGGGGATCACTGAAGCTTTCTTT
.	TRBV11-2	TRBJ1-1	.	CASSLSGRGTEAFF	TGTGCCAGCAGCCTGTCAGGGAGGGGCACTGAAGCTTTCTTT
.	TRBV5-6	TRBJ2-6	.	CASSRYGGSGANVLTF	TGTGCCAGCAGCCGATACGGGGGCTCTGGGGCCAACGTCCTGACTTTC
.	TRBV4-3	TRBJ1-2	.	CASSQDLARGGYTF	TGCGCCAGCAGCCAAGATCTCGCTCGCGGCGGCTACACCTTC
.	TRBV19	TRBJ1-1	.	CASSSRAPNTEAFF	TGTGCCAGTAGTTCCCGGGCCCCGAACACTGAAGCTTTCTTT
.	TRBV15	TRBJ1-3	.	CATSRGAAGNTIYF	TGTGCCACCAGCAGAGGTGCAGCCGGAAACACCATATATTTT
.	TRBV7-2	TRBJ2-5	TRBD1	CASSLDRGQETQYF	TGTGCCAGCAGCTTAGACAGGGGGCAAGAGACCCAGTACTTC
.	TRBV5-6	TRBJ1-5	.	CASSLGQGSNQPQHF	TGTGCCAGCAGCTTGGGGCAGGGGAGCAATCAGCCCCAGCATTTT
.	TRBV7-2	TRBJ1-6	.	CASSFAGAVTSPLHF	TGTGCCAGCAGCTTTGCGGGGGCAGTTACTTCACCCCTCCACTTT
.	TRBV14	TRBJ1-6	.	CASSLGVESSPLHF	TGTGCCAGCAGCCTGGGGGTGGAGTCTTCACCCCTCCACTTT
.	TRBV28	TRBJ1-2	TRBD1	CASSSEGARSGYTF	TGTGCCAGCAGTTCTGAGGGGGCAAGGAGTGGCTACACCTTC
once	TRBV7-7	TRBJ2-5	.	CASSLTEDSWGTQYF	TGTGCCAGCAGCTTAACGGAGGACTCCTGGGGGACCCAGTACTTC
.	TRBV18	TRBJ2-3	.	CASSSGSRSTSTDTQYF	TGTGCCAGCTCATCGGGATCCCGGAGTACTAGCACAGATACGCAGTATTTT
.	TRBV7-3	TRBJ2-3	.	CASSLARGADTQYF	TGTGCCAGCAGCCTAGCCCGGGGCGCAGATACGCAGTATTTT
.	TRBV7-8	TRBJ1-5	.	CASSLVAAVRQPQHF	TGTGCCAGCAGCTTAGTGGCAGCCGTGAGGCAGCCCCAGCATTTT
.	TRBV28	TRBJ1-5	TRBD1	CASSLSLGTGSIQPQHF	TGTGCCAGCAGTTTATCCTTAGGGACAGGGAGTATTCAGCCCCAGCATTTT
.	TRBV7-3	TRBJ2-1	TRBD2	CASSSSSGGAKNEQFF	TGTGCCAGCAGCTCTAGTAGCGGGGGGGCCAAGAATGAGCAGTTCTTC
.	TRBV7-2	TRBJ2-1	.	CASSLYGGANEQFF	TGTGCCAGCAGCTTATATGGGGGTGCCAATGAGCAGTTCTTC
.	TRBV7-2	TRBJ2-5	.	CASSPTPGWETQYF	TGTGCCAGCAGCCCCACCCCAGGGTGGGAGACCCAGTACTTC
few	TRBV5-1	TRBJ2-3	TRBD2	CASSPRTSGRADTQYF	TGCGCCAGCAGCCCAAGGACTAGCGGGAGGGCAGATACGCAGTATTTT
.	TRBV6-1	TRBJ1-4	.	CASSREGGSSEKLFF	TGTGCCAGCAGTCGGGAGGGGGGGTCCAGTGAAAAACTGTTTTTT
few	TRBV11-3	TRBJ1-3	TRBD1	CASSLDPGGRNTIYF	TGTGCCAGCAGCTTAGATCCAGGGGGAAGAAACACCATATATTTT
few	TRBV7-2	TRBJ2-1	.	CASSLDSTGYNEQFF	TGTGCCAGCAGCTTAGACTCGACCGGGTACAATGAGCAGTTCTTC
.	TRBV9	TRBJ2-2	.	CASSVQNTGELFF	TGTGCCAGCAGCGTACAGAACACCGGGGAGCTGTTTTTT
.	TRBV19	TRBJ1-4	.	CASSIYGEKLFF	TGTGCCAGTAGTATCTACGGAGAAAAACTGTTTTTT
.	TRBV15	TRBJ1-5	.	CATSREGASNQPQHF	TGTGCCACCAGCAGAGAGGGGGCTAGCAATCAGCCCCAGCATTTT
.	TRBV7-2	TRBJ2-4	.	CASSPNLIQYF	TGTGCCAGCAGCCCGAATCTGATTCAGTACTTC
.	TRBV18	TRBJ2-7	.	CASSPISWGQSSYEQYF	TGTGCCAGCTCACCAATTTCTTGGGGACAATCATCCTACGAGCAGTACTTC
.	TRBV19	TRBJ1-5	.	CASSIGQSNQPQHF	TGTGCCAGTAGTATTGGGCAGTCCAATCAGCCCCAGCATTTT
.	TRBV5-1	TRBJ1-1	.	CASSLVGGSNTEAFF	TGCGCCAGCAGCTTGGTAGGGGGTTCGAACACTGAAGCTTTCTTT
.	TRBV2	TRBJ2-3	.	CASGAQVTDTQYF	TGTGCCAGCGGGGCACAGGTTACAGATACGCAGTATTTT
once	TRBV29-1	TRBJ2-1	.	CSVRDSSLYNEQFF	TGCAGCGTACGGGACTCCAGTCTTTACAATGAGCAGTTCTTC
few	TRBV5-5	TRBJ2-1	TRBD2	CASTPGLAGANEQFF	TGTGCCAGCACACCGGGACTAGCGGGGGCCAATGAGCAGTTCTTC
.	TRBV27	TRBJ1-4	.	CASSRLGSASPNEKLFF	TGTGCCAGCAGCCGACTTGGGAGCGCCAGCCCTAATGAAAAACTGTTTTTT
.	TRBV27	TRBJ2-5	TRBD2	CASSPGLAQTSYQETQYF	TGTGCCAGCAGTCCGGGACTAGCGCAAACCTCGTACCAAGAGACCCAGTACTTC
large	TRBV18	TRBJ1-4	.	CASSPIHGSNEKLFF	TGTGCCAGCTCACCCATACACGGCTCTAATGAAAAACTGTTTTTT
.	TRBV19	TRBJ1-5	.	CASAGLSDQPQHF	TGTGCCAGTGCGGGACTCTCGGATCAGCCCCAGCATTTT
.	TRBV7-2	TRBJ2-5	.	CASSLDAANSEKTQYF	TGTGCCAGCAGCTTAGATGCCGCCAACAGCGAAAAGACCCAGTACTTC
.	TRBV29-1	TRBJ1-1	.	CSVERSDSPNTEAFF	TGCAGCGTTGAAAGATCAGACAGCCCGAACACTGAAGCTTTCTTT
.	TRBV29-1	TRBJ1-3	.	CSLVVSSGNTIYF	TGCAGCTTAGTAGTTAGCTCTGGAAACACCATATATTTT